Listed below are T cell receptor beta chains from one sample, sequenced in a study of OX40 agonist ivuxolimab in advanced cancers. TCRdb's table, derived via immunoSEQ multiplex PCR, lists solely in-frame clones and lacks some. The table lists about 71,000 clones, 84% of them singletons. The sample was CD4+ or CD8+ T cells sorted from blood, taken in a trial of the OX40 agonist ivuxolimab. Source of these receptors: an adult with an advanced solid tumor such as melanoma, head and neck, liver or kidney cancer. CDR3s include the opening cysteine and the closing phenylalanine or tryptophan. Fields, in order: V gene, J gene, D gene, CDR3 length, clone size, CDR3 protein, CDR3 DNA. D genes are given only for firm matches. A row's size may be missing; if present it is once, few, many or a size class.

TRBV11-2	TRBJ2-3	TRBD2	16	NA	CASSASGGTGTDTQYF	TGTGCCAGCAGCGCTAGCGGGGGGACTGGCACAGATACGCAGTATTTT
TRBV28	TRBJ2-5	NA	13	NA	CASRTYERETQYF	TGTGCCAGCAGAACCTACGAAAGGGAGACCCAGTACTTC
TRBV9	TRBJ2-7	TRBD2	17	NA	CASSVGRRGGDLDEQYF	TGTGCCAGCAGCGTAGGTCGGAGGGGAGGGGACCTCGACGAGCAGTACTTC
TRBV5-4	TRBJ2-5	NA	13	NA	CASKGGLGETQYF	TGTGCCAGCAAGGGGGGCTTGGGAGAGACCCAGTACTTC
TRBV5-4	TRBJ2-1	NA	16	NA	CASSLRLRSSYNEQFF	TGTGCCAGCAGCTTACGGCTCCGAAGCTCCTACAATGAGCAGTTCTTC
TRBV6-7	TRBJ1-6	NA	14	NA	CASSSQGSISPLHF	TGTGCCAGCAGTTCCCAGGGTAGTATTTCACCCCTCCACTTT
TRBV6-1	TRBJ1-2	NA	13	NA	CASSEGGNYGYTF	TGTGCCAGCAGTGAGGGGGGAAACTATGGCTACACCTTC
TRBV18	TRBJ2-7	NA	15	NA	CASSPQAGGAGEQYF	TGTGCCAGCTCACCCCAGGCTGGGGGCGCGGGGGAGCAGTACTTC
TRBV4-2	TRBJ1-5	NA	15	few	CASSQDRGGSQPQHF	TGTGCCAGCAGCCAAGATCGGGGAGGGTCCCAGCCCCAGCATTTT
TRBV18	TRBJ1-4	NA	15	NA	CATRGQLGGNEKLFF	TGTGCCACCCGCGGACAGTTGGGAGGGAATGAAAAACTGTTTTTT
TRBV6-6	TRBJ2-1	TRBD1	14	NA	CASRADRDVNEQFF	TGTGCCAGCAGAGCCGACAGGGACGTGAATGAGCAGTTCTTC
TRBV7-2	TRBJ1-5	TRBD1	14	NA	CASSVDRVAQPQHF	TGTGCCAGCAGCGTGGACAGGGTGGCTCAGCCCCAGCATTTT
TRBV18	TRBJ2-3	NA	15	once	CASSPGQGAADTQYF	TGTGCCAGCTCACCAGGGCAGGGAGCGGCAGATACGCAGTATTTT
TRBV10-3	TRBJ2-5	NA	14	NA	CAISGGAQGETQYF	TGTGCCATCAGTGGGGGGGCCCAAGGAGAGACCCAGTACTTC
TRBV7-2	TRBJ1-3	NA	15	NA	CASSSQGYSGNTIYF	TGTGCCAGCAGTAGCCAGGGATACTCTGGAAACACCATATATTTT
TRBV20-1	TRBJ1-2	TRBD1	11	NA	CSAVTGGGYTF	TGCAGTGCTGTTACAGGGGGTGGCTACACCTTC
TRBV7-2	TRBJ1-4	NA	15	NA	CASSRNRATNEKLFF	TGTGCCAGCAGCCGGAACAGGGCGACTAATGAAAAACTGTTTTTT